The present T cell receptor (beta chain) was sequenced within a study of blood T cell repertoires in COVID-19. Some clones are missing from TCRdb's copy, which holds only in-frame ones; the method was immunoSEQ multiplex PCR. Among some 220,000 clones, about 79% were seen once, and the ten largest hold about 9.7%. The V gene lost 0 bases and the J gene lost 1 base, with 10 bases spanning the gap. The CDR3 sequence is 15 residues long. Germline lookup yields CDR1 SGHRS and CDR2 YFSETQ. The chain combines TRBV5-1 with TRBJ1-1; D is ambiguous. The sample was peripheral blood. This TCR was recovered from a man aged 45-65 years with active or convalescent COVID-19. In DNA, the CDR3 is TGCGCCAGCAGCTTGGCGTCAGACTCGAACACTGAAGCTTTCTTT. This gives the protein CASSLASDSNTEAFF.